This is a list of T cell receptor beta chains from one sample in a study of vaccination and CD4 T cells after COVID-19. Their antigens remain unidentified. From the PCR reads, TCRdb called clonotypes with MiXCR, one entry per CDR3 protein. Of 5,500 to 8,000 distinct CDR3 sequences detected, roughly 49% appear once; the ten largest clones hold approximately 30%. Sample: CD4+ T cells from blood, cultured in vitro. The receptors were sampled from a human donor in good health. Both conserved end residues are part of each CDR3. The D gene is left open where the match is weak. Clone size is not always given. Where it is, it says once, few, many or a class for expanded clones.

J gene,V gene,clone size,D gene,CDR3 protein,CDR3 DNA
TRBJ1-5,TRBV7-9,.,.,CASSSGTNQPQHF,TGTGCCAGCAGCTCCGGGACAAATCAGCCCCAGCATTTT
TRBJ2-1,TRBV11-3,once,TRBD2,CASSLEGLAGGEQFF,TGTGCCAGCAGCTTAGAGGGACTAGCGGGGGGTGAGCAGTTCTTC
TRBJ1-1,TRBV9,.,.,CASSRLRRRLEAFF,TGTGCCAGCAGCCGTTTACGGAGGAGGTTAGAAGCTTTCTTT
TRBJ2-5,TRBV6-1,few,TRBD1,CASSNRVDRGKAQYF,TGTGCCAGCAGTAACCGTGTCGACAGGGGGAAGGCCCAGTACTTC
TRBJ1-2,TRBV7-2,.,.,CASSLGGSYGYTF,TGTGCCAGCAGCTTAGGTGGCAGCTATGGCTACACCTTC
TRBJ1-6,TRBV6-1,.,.,CASSEPKAPFSLPLHF,TGTGCCAGCAGTGAACCCAAAGCCCCCTTCTCATTACCCCTCCACTTT
TRBJ2-3,TRBV2,.,.,CASSEDDDTQYF,TGTGCCAGCAGTGAAGATGACGATACGCAGTATTTT
TRBJ1-1,TRBV7-3,.,.,CASSPHGTPDPEAFF,TGTGCCAGCAGCCCGCATGGCACTCCGGATCCTGAAGCTTTCTTT
TRBJ1-5,TRBV6-1,.,.,CASSEEKSTGNQPQHF,TGTGCCAGCAGTGAAGAGAAGTCGACAGGAAATCAGCCCCAGCATTTT
TRBJ1-2,TRBV15,.,.,CATSRVRIYGYTF,TGTGCCACCAGCAGAGTTCGTATCTATGGCTACACCTTC
TRBJ2-3,TRBV6-5,.,TRBD1,CASSSSRRTGVSTDTQYF,TGTGCCAGCAGTTCCAGCCGGCGGACAGGGGTTAGCACAGATACGCAGTATTTT
TRBJ1-1,TRBV5-4,once,.,CASSLVVRENTEAFF,TGTGCCAGCAGCTTGGTTGTCAGGGAAAACACTGAAGCTTTCTTT
TRBJ1-4,TRBV5-1,.,.,CASRQQGELFF,TGCGCCAGCAGACAGCAGGGAGAACTGTTTTTT
TRBJ1-4,TRBV12-3/TRBV12-4,medium-sized,.,CASRQYEKLFF,TGTGCCAGCAGACAGTATGAAAAACTGTTTTTT
TRBJ2-3,TRBV6-5,few,.,CASSSDPAHTDTQYF,TGTGCCAGCAGTTCTGACCCAGCCCACACAGATACGCAGTATTTT
TRBJ2-2,TRBV12-3/TRBV12-4,.,.,CASSFSGELFF,TGTGCCAGCAGTTTTTCCGGGGAGCTGTTTTTT
TRBJ2-4,TRBV20-1,.,.,CSAREGGPKNIQYF,TGCAGTGCTAGAGAGGGGGGTCCCAAAAACATTCAGTACTTC
TRBJ1-6,TRBV15,few,.,CAASSGLDSPLHF,TGTGCCGCCAGCTCGGGGCTTGATTCACCCCTCCACTTT
TRBJ1-1,TRBV19,.,.,CASKHHTEAFF,TGTGCCAGTAAGCATCACACTGAAGCTTTCTTT
TRBJ1-1,TRBV12-3/TRBV12-4,.,.,CASSSPGLNTEAFF,TGTGCCAGCAGTTCCCCGGGCCTGAACACTGAAGCTTTCTTT
TRBJ1-3,TRBV15,.,.,CATSRDGGFSGNTIYF,TGTGCCACCAGCAGAGATGGAGGATTCTCTGGAAACACCATATATTTT
TRBJ1-6,TRBV12-3/TRBV12-4,.,.,CASSSGHSPLHF,TGTGCCAGCAGTTCAGGGCATTCACCCCTCCACTTT
TRBJ1-5,TRBV7-7,few,.,CASISWGGRFQPQHF,TGTGCTAGCATATCTTGGGGGGGGCGCTTTCAGCCCCAGCATTTT
TRBJ1-6,TRBV20-1,few,.,CSASAGGANSPLHF,TGCAGTGCTAGTGCCGGGGGCGCCAATTCACCCCTCCACTTT
TRBJ1-2,TRBV7-6,.,.,CASSSVGYGYTF,TGTGCCAGCAGCTCGGTGGGCTATGGCTACACCTTC
TRBJ1-1,TRBV29-1,.,.,CSVSFGVNTEAFF,TGCAGCGTCTCCTTTGGGGTGAACACTGAAGCTTTCTTT
TRBJ1-5,TRBV2,.,.,CASSVRAGDNQPQHF,TGTGCCAGCAGTGTTAGGGCAGGGGACAATCAGCCCCAGCATTTT
TRBJ1-1,TRBV10-1,.,.,CASSESSVREGDTEAFF,TGCGCCAGCAGTGAGTCGTCGGTAAGGGAAGGGGATACTGAAGCTTTCTTT
TRBJ2-3,TRBV5-4,.,TRBD2,CASSLFTSGGRGADTQYF,TGTGCCAGCAGCTTGTTCACTAGCGGGGGACGGGGCGCAGATACGCAGTATTTT
TRBJ2-7,TRBV12-3/TRBV12-4,.,TRBD2,CASSLPAGRGATPYEQYF,TGTGCCAGCAGTTTACCCGCGGGGCGGGGGGCAACACCCTACGAGCAGTACTTC
TRBJ2-7,TRBV2,few,.,CASSEAPIFAAGNLYEQYF,TGTGCCAGCAGTGAAGCGCCAATCTTCGCGGCGGGCAACCTCTACGAGCAGTACTTC
TRBJ1-1,TRBV5-4,once,.,CASSLQEGQQAFF,TGTGCCAGCAGCTTGCAGGAGGGACAACAAGCTTTCTTT
TRBJ2-3,TRBV6-1,few,.,CASSEGSLIGGDTQYF,TGTGCCAGCAGTGAAGGCTCACTAATTGGGGGAGATACGCAGTATTTT
TRBJ2-7,TRBV5-1,.,.,CASSFGGSSAEYF,TGCGCCAGCAGCTTTGGAGGGTCATCCGCCGAGTACTTC
TRBJ1-1,TRBV29-1,.,.,CSVVGFATEAFF,TGCAGCGTTGTGGGCTTTGCCACTGAAGCTTTCTTT
TRBJ1-1,TRBV9,.,.,CASSVEDSFTEAFF,TGTGCCAGCAGCGTAGAAGACAGCTTCACTGAAGCTTTCTTT
TRBJ1-1,TRBV9,large,.,CASGTTPPEAFF,TGTGCCAGCGGGACAACCCCCCCTGAAGCTTTCTTT
TRBJ1-1,TRBV6-1,few,.,CASSIEQGWNTEAFF,TGTGCCAGCAGTATCGAACAGGGCTGGAACACTGAAGCTTTCTTT
TRBJ1-1,TRBV7-9,.,.,CASSSATNTEAFF,TGTGCCAGCAGCTCGGCCACGAACACTGAAGCTTTCTTT
TRBJ2-5,TRBV24-1,.,.,CATSDGGKETQYF,TGTGCCACCAGTGATGGGGGGAAAGAGACCCAGTACTTC
TRBJ2-6,TRBV7-8,.,.,CAKGGGRASGANVLTF,TGTGCCAAAGGGGGGGGGCGCGCCTCTGGGGCCAACGTCCTGACTTTC